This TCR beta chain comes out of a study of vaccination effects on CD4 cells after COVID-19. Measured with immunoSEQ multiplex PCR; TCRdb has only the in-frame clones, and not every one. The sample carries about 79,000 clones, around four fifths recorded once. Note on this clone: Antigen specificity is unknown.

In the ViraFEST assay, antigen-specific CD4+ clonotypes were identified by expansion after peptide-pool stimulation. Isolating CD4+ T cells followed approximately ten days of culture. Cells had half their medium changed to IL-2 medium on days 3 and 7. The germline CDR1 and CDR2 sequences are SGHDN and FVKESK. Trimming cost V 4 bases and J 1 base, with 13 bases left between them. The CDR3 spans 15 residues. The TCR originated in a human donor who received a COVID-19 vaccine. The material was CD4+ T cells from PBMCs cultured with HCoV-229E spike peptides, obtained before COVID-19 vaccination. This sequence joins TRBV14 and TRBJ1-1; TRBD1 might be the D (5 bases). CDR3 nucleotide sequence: TGTGCCAGCAGCCGACTGGGGGTCTGGAACACTGAAGCTTTCTTT. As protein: CASSRLGVWNTEAFF.